The present T cell receptor (beta chain) was sequenced within a study of T-cell memory formation after mild COVID-19. V shed 4 bases and J 6 bases; nucleotides not matched to a gene: 4. The germline V gene has CDR1 ENHRY and CDR2 SYGVKD. CDR3 length: 14 amino acids. Constant-segment primers and 5'RACE yielded cDNA libraries for TCR alpha and TCR beta, each carrying sample barcodes and UMIs. One entry per CDR3 protein, called by TCRdb with MiXCR from the 5' RACE reads. The sample carries roughly 550,000 distinct CDR3 sequences, about 20% recorded once. General observations from the study: Clones that contracted from day 15 to 85 had balanced CD4/CD8; later expanders were CD4+ biased.

Points on this clonotype: Its antigen is not identified.

The sample comprised PBMCs or a T cell subset sorted from them (not recorded which). The V call is TRBV10-3, the J call TRBJ2-1; 9 nucleotides align to TRBD2. This sequence originates from an adult woman who had mild COVID-19 (a few samples of this study predate the infection). Cell type and time point are not known. CDR3 sequence (DNA): TGTGCCATCAGTGGACTAGCGGAGGTCAATGAGCAGTTCTTC. It specifies CAISGLAEVNEQFF.